Following are 14 T cell receptor beta chains from one sample sequenced in a study of T cell responses to AZD1222 COVID-19 vaccine (dated by TCRdb to about 2021). Library generation was performed with the immunoSEQ multiplex PCR assay. The table was pulled from immuneACCESS by TCRdb, which kept in-frame rearrangements only. Such tables lose some clones; where checked, under half of the loss comes from unresolved V genes, and the rest has no known cause. The sample data list 95,000 to 110,000 clones, and nearly 90% of these were observed just once. The ten largest make up approximately 4.8% of the sample. Interpreted using the paper, the time point label stands for: about 28 days (+/-7) after the second vaccine dose. Specimen: peripheral blood, collected 28 days after the second AZD1222 dose. The source of these receptors is an adult who received the AZD1222 COVID-19 vaccine.

This clone was recorded a few times. The chain employs TRBV24-1 and TRBJ2-7, with 12 bases that match TRBD1. Unmatched junction bases numbered 7, after V lost 4 bases and J lost 7 bases. The germline gives CDR1 KGHDR, CDR2 SFDVKD. CDR3 length equals 15 residues. The CDR3 bases are TGTGCCACCAGTGACCCGGGACAGGGGGCGGGGGAGCAGTACTTC. Protein: CATSDPGQGAGEQYF.

CDR3 sequence (DNA): TGCGCCAGCAGTGATCGAGCGGGGAGCAACACCGGGGAGCTGTTTTTT. Translating gives CASSDRAGSNTGELFF. The rearrangement uses TRBV10-2 and TRBJ2-2; TRBD2 agrees at 7 bases. The length of the CDR3 is 16 residues. Germline-derived CDR1 and CDR2 are WSHSY and SAAADI. V was pared by 3 bases and J by 2 bases, with 6 bases of the junction left unmatched.

A word on this clone: The same CDR3 arises from other DNA sequences in this sample as well. This chain links TRBV19 with TRBJ1-2; a weak D match, TRBD1 (5 bases). Germline loops: CDR1 LNHDA, CDR2 SQIVND (reference sequence). This CDR3 has 13 amino acids. V lost 6 bases and J 4 bases, leaving 12 bases between the germline ends. The CDR3 bases are TGTGCCAGTAGCCCCCAGGGAGTCTATGGCTACACCTTC. Its translation: CASSPQGVYGYTF.

The J gene is TRBJ1-1, the V gene TRBV4-1; D is undetermined. Trimming removed 0 bases at V and 1 base at J, with 15 bases between. From germline, CDR1 is MGHRA and CDR2 YSYEKL. The CDR3 is 17 amino acids. For the CDR3, the DNA is TGCGCCAGCAGCCAAGATGGGGTATCCATACCGAACACTGAAGCTTTCTTT. Amino acid sequence: CASSQDGVSIPNTEAFF.

The rearrangement uses TRBV4-1 and TRBJ2-2, with TRBD1 matching 8 bases. Germline V gene lookup returns CDR1 MGHRA and CDR2 YSYEKL. The CDR3 contains 18 residues. V lost 1 base to trimming and J lost 5 bases; unmatched junction nucleotides: 12. CDR3 loop: CASSQVPPGGAETGELFF. DNA for the CDR3: TGCGCCAGCAGCCAAGTACCTCCAGGGGGCGCAGAGACCGGGGAGCTGTTTTTT.

The chain employs TRBV10-2 and TRBJ1-2, with D hard to call. The germline CDR1 and CDR2 sequences are WSHSY and SAAADI. The CDR3 is 12 amino acids. The V end was cut by 2 bases, the J end by 8 bases, with 9 bases between. The DNA of the CDR3 is TGCGCCAGCAGTGAGGGGTCGGGGGGCTACACCTTC. It specifies CASSEGSGGYTF.

The rearrangement uses TRBV6-5 and TRBJ2-7; 8 nucleotides align to TRBD2. The CDR3 runs 14 residues. The germline V gene has CDR1 MNHEY and CDR2 SVGAGI. The J segment lost 7 bases and the V segment lost 8 bases, leaving 13 bases of the junction unmatched. The CDR3 bases are TGTGCCAGCCGGGCGGAGGGACTAGTGGGGGAGCAGTACTTC. Protein product: CASRAEGLVGEQYF.

The chain recombines TRBV5-4 with TRBJ2-5; maybe TRBD2 (6 bases). The CDR3 runs 17 residues. The germline gives CDR1 SGHNT, CDR2 YYREEE (reference sequence). The V gene lost 4 bases and the J gene lost 4 bases, with 23 bases spanning the gap. CDR3 DNA: TGTGCCAGCAGCCCCCCACCCCCACAGGAGGGGCGAGAGACCCAGTACTTC. Its protein product is CASSPPPPQEGRETQYF.

This clone came up once. The rearrangement joins TRBV6-1 to TRBJ1-1, with D maybe TRBD1 (5 bases). The CDR3 extends over 15 amino acids. V was pared by 1 base and J by 4 bases, with 13 bases between. From germline, CDR1 is MNHNS and CDR2 SASEGT. CDR3 region: CASSEGGGWSTEAFF. The CDR3 bases are TGTGCCAGCAGTGAAGGCGGGGGGTGGTCCACTGAAGCTTTCTTT.

This chain uses TRBV6-5 with TRBJ1-2; possible D gene TRBD1, 5 bases. CDR1 is MNHEY and CDR2 is SVGAGI in the germline V gene. Trimming took 8 bases from V and 4 from J, leaving 17 bases between them. The CDR3 extends over 14 amino acids. The CDR3 nucleotides are TGTGCCAGCTCCCTCGGGGGATCTTCCTATGGCTACACCTTC. It translates to CASSLGGSSYGYTF.

V and J are TRBV2 and TRBJ2-5; TRBD1 is a possible D gene (6 bases). V was pared by 6 bases and J by 5 bases, with 19 bases between. The CDR3 runs to 15 residues. Germline values: CDR1 SNHLY, CDR2 FYNNEI. CDR3 region: CASSLGSTGWETQYF. In DNA form, the CDR3 reads TGTGCCAGCAGCCTCGGCTCCACAGGGTGGGAGACCCAGTACTTC. Looking up the rest from reference TRBV2 and TRBJ2-5 gives the full variable domain: EPEVTQTPSHQVTQMGQEVILRCVPISNHLYFYWYRQILGQKVEFLVSFYNNEISEKSEIFDDQFSVERPDGSNFTLKIRSTKLEDSAMYFCASSLGSTGWETQYFGPGTRLLVL.

This chain links TRBV28 with TRBJ2-7; 13 nucleotides line up with TRBD2. The CDR3 is 17 residues long. Germline values: CDR1 MDHEN, CDR2 SYDVKM. V lost 1 base to trimming and J lost 0 bases; unmatched junction nucleotides: 3. The CDR3 DNA reads TGTGCCAGCAGTTTATTCACTAGCGGGGGGGCCTCCTACGAGCAGTACTTC. This codes for CASSLFTSGGASYEQYF.

The CDR3 DNA sequence: TGTGCCAGCAGCGTAGGGACAGGGAGCTATGGCTACACCTTC. Protein sequence: CASSVGTGSYGYTF. The V and J genes are TRBV9 and TRBJ1-2; 8 nucleotides agree with TRBD1. The CDR3 covers 14 residues. Germline trimming cut 0 bases from V and 4 bases from J; bases unmatched to any gene: 2. From germline, CDR1 is SGDLS and CDR2 YYNGEE.

The J gene is TRBJ2-1, the V gene TRBV6-5; TRBD1 matches at 7 bases. Germline CDR1 reads MNHEY; CDR2 reads SVGAGI. J lost 5 bases, V lost 4 bases, and 5 bases had no gene match. The CDR3 consists of 14 residues. CDR3 DNA: TGTGCCAGCAGTTTCCGGACAGGCAACAATGAGCAGTTCTTC. Protein: CASSFRTGNNEQFF.